The present T cell receptor (beta chain) was sequenced within a study of blood T cell repertoires in COVID-19. Whole-study context: Spain, Italy and the United States supplied samples that represented acute and convalescent COVID-19. T cells, B-cell-depleted T cells, or PBMCs provided the cDNA or gDNA that served as material.

CDR3 length: 14 amino acids. V lost 4 bases, J lost 0 bases, and 10 bases lay in between. The germline V gene has CDR1 SGDLS and CDR2 YYNGEE. Repertoires were generated with immunoSEQ multiplex PCR, while TCRdb's copy carries only in-frame clones and drops some. The sample lists 75,000 to 100,000 clones; nearly 90% were seen once. The sequenced material came from peripheral blood. The receptor comes from a man between 65 and 85 years old with acute or convalescent COVID-19. The rearrangement joins TRBV9 to TRBJ1-2, with no clear D. In DNA form, the CDR3 reads TGTGCCAGCAGCCCCCGTCAGGCTAACTATGGCTACACCTTC. As protein: CASSPRQANYGYTF.